This T cell receptor beta chain comes out of a study of CD8+ T cells in alopecia areata. The sequencing template was cDNA reverse transcribed from extracted RNA. TCRdb's copy holds only in-frame clones and misses some; the assay was immunoSEQ multiplex PCR. The repertoire holds more than 150,000 clones, with about 47% as singletons. V was pared by 5 bases and J by 12 bases, with 22 bases between. There are 15 residues in the CDR3. Germline lookup yields CDR1 SGHVS and CDR2 FNYEAQ. About this clone itself: Antigen specificity is unknown.

Noted treatment: oral pan-JAK inhibitor, 5-10 mg twice daily. Study-wide results and limits: One nonresponder makes the tie between baseline CD8+ expansion and response uncertain. Against the mouse data, patients shared TCRs less clearly, possibly for HLA reasons. Expanded CD8+ clones among the top 100, and scalp clonality, were significantly decreased by tofacitinib.

The genes are TRBV7-6 and TRBJ2-2, with D perhaps assigned TRBD1 or TRBD2 (5 bases each). The sequence was obtained from a human donor with alopecia areata. Sample: CD8+ T cells sorted from blood, taken around week 54, from a patient treated with tofacitinib. CDR3: CASSPTGRRPMKLFF. CDR3 bases: TGTGCCAGCAGCCCCACGGGACGGAGGCCTATGAAGCTGTTTTTT. Looking up the rest from reference TRBV7-6 and TRBJ2-2 gives the full variable domain: GAGVSQSPRYKVTKRGQDVALRCDPISGHVSLYWYRQALGQGPEFLTYFNYEAQQDKSGLPNDRFSAERPEGSISTLTIQRTEQRDSAMYRCASSPTGRRPMKLFFGEGSRLTVL.